This T cell receptor (beta chain) was documented in a study of blood T cell repertoires in COVID-19. About the research overall: From the United States, Italy and Spain came samples of acute and convalescent COVID-19. Sample material is recorded as cDNA or gDNA derived from T cells, B-cell-depleted T cells, or PBMCs.

Sequencing used immunoSEQ multiplex PCR; TCRdb keeps in-frame clones, though not all of them. The sample has approximately 220,000 clones, approximately 83% seen once. The germline V gene has CDR1 MGHDK and CDR2 SYGVNS. V was cut by 4 bases and J by 3 bases, with 17 bases left in between. The CDR3 is 16 amino acids. Sequencing input: peripheral blood. This sequence was found in a woman in her twenties or thirties who had recovered from COVID-19. This sequence joins TRBV25-1 and TRBJ2-3, with a weak D call TRBD2 (6 bases). CDR3 nucleotide sequence: TGTGCCAGCAGTGGATTACCGGGACTCGCAACAGATACGCAGTATTTT. Its translation is CASSGLPGLATDTQYF. The variable domain in full, completed from reference TRBV25-1 and TRBJ2-3, reads EADIYQTPRYLVIGTGKKITLECSQTMGHDKMYWYQQDPGMELHLIHYSYGVNSTEKGDLSSESTVSRIRTEHFPLTLESARPSHTSQYLCASSGLPGLATDTQYFGPGTRLTVL.